The 30 T cell receptor beta chains below come from one sample, sequenced in a study of blood T cell repertoires in COVID-19 (dated by TCRdb to about 2020). Library creation used the immunoSEQ multiplex PCR assay. Drawn from immuneACCESS, this table holds only the in-frame rearrangements with V and J called that TCRdb kept. Clones are partly lost; checked studies trace under half to an unresolved V gene and leave the rest unexplained. Here the sample has roughly 250,000 clones; around 83% occur a single time. 9.5% to 15% of the sample comes from the top ten. The sample comprised peripheral blood. The receptors were sampled from a woman aged 55-70 years with active or convalescent COVID-19.

This chain links TRBV12-3 or TRBV12-4 with TRBJ2-3, with D unclear. The CDR3 has 12 amino acids. The germline V and J ends were trimmed by 6 bases and 8 bases, with 12 bases remaining between them. CDR3 DNA sequence: TGTGCCAGCAGAAGACCGGGTAGTACGCAGTATTTT. As protein: CASRRPGSTQYF.

The J gene is TRBJ2-3, the V gene TRBV5-1, with 9 bases identical to TRBD2. Germline V lookup: CDR1 SGHRS, CDR2 YFSETQ. The ends lost 4 bases at V and 6 bases at J; junction bases unmatched: 9. The CDR3 spans 15 residues. The CDR3 bases are TGCGCCAGCAGCCCGGCGGGGGGGCGGGGCGATACGCAGTATTTT. Protein: CASSPAGGRGDTQYF.

The chain carries TRBV19 and TRBJ1-5, with 7 nucleotides matching TRBD1. Germline V lookup: CDR1 LNHDA, CDR2 SQIVND (reference sequence). Unmatched junction bases numbered 4, after V lost 6 bases and J lost 5 bases. This CDR3 has 13 amino acids. The CDR3 is CASSRDRDQPQHF. The CDR3 nucleotides are TGTGCCAGTAGCAGGGACAGAGATCAGCCCCAGCATTTT.

The table lists this clone with a count of one. The chain links TRBV18 to TRBJ1-4; 11 bases fit TRBD1. CDR3 length: 15 amino acids. In germline, CDR1 is KGHSH, CDR2 LQKENI. Trimming cost V 3 bases and J 7 bases; bases outside gene matches: 4. The CDR3 DNA follows: TGTGCCAGCTCACCTCCAGGGACAGGGGGTGAAAAACTGTTTTTT. Amino acid sequence: CASSPPGTGGEKLFF.

The rearrangement uses TRBV19 and TRBJ2-2; tentatively, D is TRBD1 (6 bases). Germline V gene sequence: CDR1 LNHDA, CDR2 SQIVND (reference sequence). The ends were cut back, 4 bases at V and 2 bases at J, with 14 bases in the middle. CDR3 length equals 16 residues. The DNA for the CDR3 is TGTGCCAGTAGTACAGGGGAGCTTCTAAACACCGGGGAGCTGTTTTTT. Its translation: CASSTGELLNTGELFF.

The genes are TRBV5-1 and TRBJ2-7, with 10 positions matching TRBD2. CDR1 is SGHRS and CDR2 is YFSETQ in the germline V gene. V shed 0 bases and J 7 bases; nucleotides not matched to a gene: 10. The CDR3 runs 16 residues. CDR3 amino acids: CASSLGSSGGAREQYF. The DNA for the CDR3 is TGCGCCAGCAGCTTGGGTTCGAGCGGGGGGGCGAGAGAGCAGTACTTC.

The chain is built from TRBV11-3 and TRBJ1-1; TRBD1 might be the D (5 bases). CDR1 and CDR2 from the germline V gene are SGHNT and YENEEA. The CDR3 consists of 16 residues. Trimming removed 3 bases at V and 11 bases at J, with 25 bases between. The CDR3 DNA reads TGTGCCAGCAGCTTCCCAGGGATCCCATGTTACATTCGCGCTTTCTTT. Translating it yields CASSFPGIPCYIRAFF.

The gene calls are TRBV18 and TRBJ2-6, with TRBD1 matching 8 bases. The V gene's germline CDR1 is KGHSH and CDR2 LQKENI. V lost 3 bases, J lost 0 bases, and 4 bases stayed unmatched. The CDR3 loop spans 17 amino acids. The CDR3 DNA reads as TGTGCCAGCTCACCGGGACAGGTGAGCTCTGGGGCCAACGTCCTGACTTTC. This codes for CASSPGQVSSGANVLTF. Variable domain in full (rest from reference TRBV18 and TRBJ2-6): NAGVMQNPRHLVRRRGQEARLRCSPMKGHSHVYWYRQLPEEGLKFMVYLQKENIIDESGMPKERFSAEFPKEGPSILRIQQVVRGDSAAYFCASSPGQVSSGANVLTFGAGSRLTVL.

V is TRBV27 and J is TRBJ1-2; D gene unclear. Germline assignment: CDR1 MNHEY and CDR2 SMNVEV (reference sequence). V lost 5 bases, J lost 1 base, and 8 bases lay in between. The CDR3 covers 13 residues. CDR3 residues: CASSPTRNYGYTF. CDR3 in DNA: TGTGCCAGCAGTCCGACACGTAACTATGGCTACACCTTC.

The chain has TRBV6-5 and TRBJ1-2; D call uncertain. Germline V CDR1 and CDR2: MNHEY, SVGAGI. Deletions cut 5 bases from V and 4 bases from J, with 11 bases between. This CDR3 comprises 13 residues. In nucleotides, the CDR3 is TGTGCCAGCAGTCAGCCTTCGGGCTATGGCTACACCTTC. Its protein product is CASSQPSGYGYTF.

The chain has TRBV6-5 and TRBJ2-3; perhaps TRBD1 as D (6 bases). Germline V lookup: CDR1 MNHEY, CDR2 SVGAGI. This CDR3 contains 15 residues. The V end lost 2 bases, the J end lost 2 bases, and 11 bases lay between the germline ends. The CDR3 loop reads CASSYQGGYTDTQYF. CDR3 nucleotide sequence: TGTGCCAGCAGTTACCAAGGGGGATACACAGATACGCAGTATTTT.

This CDR3 reads CASSPGQGTNGYTF. The CDR3 DNA reads TGTGCCAGCAGCCCGGGACAGGGCACGAATGGCTACACCTTC. V and J are TRBV9 and TRBJ1-2, with 9 positions matching TRBD1. The CDR3 runs to 14 residues. Looked up from germline, CDR1 is SGDLS and CDR2 is YYNGEE. V lost 4 bases and J lost 6; bases outside the gene matches: 7.

This clone is a singleton in its sample. The chain carries TRBV28 and TRBJ1-2; 8 nucleotides match TRBD1. This CDR3 comprises 14 residues. Germline CDR1 and CDR2: MDHEN and SYDVKM. Trimming removed 4 bases from V and 4 bases from J; junction bases left unmatched: 5. As DNA, the CDR3 is TGTGCCAGCAGTTCACAGGGGGGTATCTATGGCTACACCTTC. This sequence encodes CASSSQGGIYGYTF.

V is TRBV5-1 and J is TRBJ2-1; possibly TRBD1 for D (6 bases). The germline V gene encodes CDR1 SGHRS and CDR2 YFSETQ. The V gene lost 3 bases and the J gene lost 4 bases, with 11 bases spanning the gap. CDR3 size: 14 residues. The CDR3 protein is CASSSGQRYNEQFF. CDR3 in DNA: TGCGCCAGCAGCTCTGGACAGAGATACAATGAGCAGTTCTTC.

The V gene is TRBV3-1 (or the pseudogene TRBV3-2), the J gene TRBJ1-6, with D possibly TRBD1 on 5 matching bases. The CDR3 is 15 residues long. The germline CDR1 and CDR2 sequences are LGHDT and YNNKEL (reference sequence). Between the trimmed V and J ends, which lost 4 bases and 8 bases, there was a span of 15 bases. The CDR3 DNA reads as TGTGCCAGCAGCCCCCGCGGGGGAGGGGATTCACCCCTCCACTTT. It translates to CASSPRGGGDSPLHF.

The rearrangement links TRBV11-3 to TRBJ2-1; TRBD2 agrees at 8 bases. The CDR3 covers 15 residues. Per germline, CDR1 SGHNT and CDR2 YENEEA. The trim removed 5 bases at V and 7 bases at J, leaving 10 bases unmatched. CDR3 in DNA: TGTGCCAGCAGCCCCGGACTAGCCCGTAGGAATGAGCAGTTCTTC. Its protein product is CASSPGLARRNEQFF.

The chain recombines TRBV3-1 (or the pseudogene TRBV3-2) with TRBJ1-4; a weak D match, TRBD1 (6 bases). Trimming pared 1 base from V and 0 bases from J, leaving 6 bases between. Germline V gene sequence: CDR1 LGHDT, CDR2 YNNKEL (reference sequence). The CDR3 is 15 residues long. CDR3 sequence (DNA): TGTGCCAGCAGCCAAGGGACAGCAACTAATGAAAAACTGTTTTTT. Its protein product is CASSQGTATNEKLFF.

The gene calls are TRBV7-8 and TRBJ1-2; tentatively, D is TRBD1 (5 bases). Trimming took 2 bases from V and 3 from J, leaving 16 bases between them. CDR3 length equals 16 residues. CDR1 is SGHVS and CDR2 is FQNEAQ in the germline V gene. The chain's CDR3 is CASSLSGGARHYGYTF. The CDR3, as DNA: TGTGCCAGCAGCTTATCTGGAGGGGCCAGGCACTATGGCTACACCTTC.

The chain combines TRBV30 with TRBJ2-7, with a weak D call TRBD1 (6 bases). Per germline, CDR1 GTSNPN and CDR2 SVGIG (reference sequence). V was pared by 3 bases and J by 0 bases, with 15 bases between. CDR3 length: 15 amino acids. CDR3 loop: CAWRVPGASSYEQYF. Here the CDR3 DNA reads TGTGCCTGGAGAGTCCCAGGGGCCAGCTCCTACGAGCAGTACTTC.

This clone has a handful of counts. The V call is TRBV9, the J call TRBJ1-6; D might be TRBD1 (6 bases). The CDR3 is 14 residues long. Per the germline V gene, CDR1 is SGDLS and CDR2 is YYNGEE. The V end was cut by 4 bases, the J end by 5 bases, with 10 bases between. The CDR3 coding sequence is TGTGCCAGCAGCTGGGGGGGCGATAATTCACCCCTCCACTTT. This sequence encodes CASSWGGDNSPLHF.

The chain uses TRBV27 and TRBJ1-1; D is ambiguous. The V end lost 0 bases, the J end lost 1 base, and 12 bases lay between the germline ends. The CDR3 is 16 residues long. In germline, CDR1 is MNHEY, CDR2 SMNVEV (reference sequence). The CDR3 DNA sequence: TGTGCCAGCAGTTTATCGAAAGCAGCGGCGAACACTGAAGCTTTCTTT. Its protein is CASSLSKAAANTEAFF.

V gene TRBV6-5 combines with J gene TRBJ1-1; tentatively, D is TRBD1 (5 bases). Looked up from germline, CDR1 is MNHEY and CDR2 is SVGAGI. This CDR3 spans 15 amino acids. The germline V and J ends were trimmed by 6 bases and 3 bases, with 17 bases remaining between them. The CDR3 DNA sequence: TGTGCCAGCAGCCCCCGGCCTCCGGGGGACACTGAAGCTTTCTTT. Protein product: CASSPRPPGDTEAFF.

This sequence joins TRBV7-9 and TRBJ2-5, with 13 bases matching TRBD2. V lost 5 bases and J lost 6; bases outside the gene matches: 12. The CDR3 is 17 amino acids. Per the germline V gene, CDR1 is SEHNR and CDR2 is FQNEAQ (reference sequence). The DNA of the CDR3 is TGTGCCAGCAGCATAACTAGCGGGGGGGCCTGGATTCAGACCCAGTACTTC. It encodes CASSITSGGAWIQTQYF.

There are a few counts of this clone. The chain links TRBV7-9 to TRBJ1-2; tentative D call: TRBD1 (5 bases). Trimming left V 1 base short and J 4 bases short, with 16 bases between. Germline loops: CDR1 SEHNR, CDR2 FQNEAQ (reference sequence). The CDR3 has 16 amino acids. The CDR3 protein is CASSLGFGRVAYGYTF. The CDR3 nucleotides are TGTGCCAGCAGCTTAGGTTTCGGCAGGGTGGCCTATGGCTACACCTTC.

J is TRBJ2-7 and V is TRBV4-1, with 14 bases aligning to TRBD2. The CDR3 runs to 16 residues. J lost 3 bases, V lost 6 bases, and 7 bases had no gene match. Germline V gene sequence: CDR1 MGHRA, CDR2 YSYEKL. The CDR3 nucleotides read TGCGCCAGCAGTCGCTCGGGACTAGCGGGGGACTACGAGCAGTACTTC. Translation: CASSRSGLAGDYEQYF.

J is TRBJ1-2 and V is TRBV10-2, with D possibly being TRBD1 (6 bases). Trimming took off 4 bases at V and 4 bases at J, with 19 bases between the two ends. The CDR3 consists of 16 residues. Germline V gene data show CDR1 as WSHSY and CDR2 as SAAADI. CDR3 loop: CASSVGPPQGSYGYTF. CDR3 nucleotide sequence: TGCGCCAGCAGTGTGGGGCCCCCACAGGGCTCCTATGGCTACACCTTC.

This chain uses TRBV6-5 with TRBJ2-1, with 10 nucleotides matching TRBD2. The junction had 11 bases not matched to a gene; V was cut back by 8 bases and J by 7 bases. The CDR3 runs to 15 residues. Looked up from germline, CDR1 is MNHEY and CDR2 is SVGAGI. The chain's CDR3 is CASQLLSGGQNEQFF. The CDR3 DNA sequence: TGTGCCAGCCAACTACTTAGCGGGGGGCAGAATGAGCAGTTCTTC.

The chain combines TRBV19 with TRBJ2-3, with 12 bases identical to TRBD2. From germline, CDR1 is LNHDA and CDR2 SQIVND (reference sequence). The CDR3 contains 18 residues. After removal of 2 bases from V and 3 bases from J, the junction contained 9 bases not matched to a gene. The CDR3 DNA follows: TGTGCCAGTAGTATACTAGCGGGGGGGCCAGGTTCGACAGATACGCAGTATTTT. This sequence encodes CASSILAGGPGSTDTQYF.

This clone appeared a single time. V and J are TRBV3-1 (or the pseudogene TRBV3-2) and TRBJ2-7; possible D gene TRBD2, 5 bases. Germline CDR1 LGHDT, CDR2 YNNKEL (reference sequence). The CDR3 has 14 amino acids. V was trimmed by 1 base and J by 3 bases, leaving 10 bases between them. CDR3 nucleotide sequence: TGTGCCAGCAGCCAAGCGGACCGGGGCTACGAGCAGTACTTC. Its translation is CASSQADRGYEQYF.

This sequence joins TRBV2 and TRBJ2-7, with D possibly matching TRBD1 (6 bases). The CDR3 loop spans 15 amino acids. Between the trimmed V and J ends, which lost 5 bases and 5 bases, there was a span of 19 bases. Germline V lookup: CDR1 SNHLY, CDR2 FYNNEI. Here the CDR3 DNA reads TGTGCCAGCAGTTTGCAGGGGCTAGCTCGCCACGAGCAGTACTTC. Encoded protein: CASSLQGLARHEQYF.